This T cell receptor (beta chain) was sequenced during a study of blood T cell repertoires in COVID-19. About the study: The samples span acute and convalescent COVID-19 from the United States, Italy and Spain. T cells, B-cell-depleted T cells, or PBMCs supplied cDNA or gDNA.

This CDR3 is built from 17 residues. Germline V CDR1 and CDR2: SGDLS, YYNGEE. With V trimmed by 3 bases and J by 0 bases, 6 bases remained unmatched. Per the study methods: Amplification from reference gene primers served as the basis for estimated nucleated cell counts. Assay: immunoSEQ multiplex PCR; the TCRdb copy retains only in-frame clones and omits some. That table furnishes V, J and clone size, whereas the DNA furnished D and trimming. This sample has about 80,000 clones, with approximately 88% found just once. Source material: peripheral blood. This rearrangement joins TRBV9 to TRBJ1-4; 9 bases are a match to TRBD1. The source of this sequence is a woman at least 80 years old with acute or convalescent COVID-19. CDR3 DNA: TGTGCCAGCAGCGCCCCGGGGGACAGGGCAACTAATGAAAAACTGTTTTTT. Translating it yields CASSAPGDRATNEKLFF.